This T cell receptor beta chain is drawn from a study of blood T cell repertoires in COVID-19. Across the whole study: There were acute and convalescent COVID-19 samples, and they came from the United States, Italy and Spain. From T cells, B-cell-depleted T cells, or PBMCs came the material, which was cDNA or gDNA.

Individuals aged about 18 to 89 years were recruited from about two dozen US areas. With V trimmed by 2 bases and J by 11 bases, 5 bases remained unmatched. CDR1 is MNHEY, CDR2 SVGEGT, per germline. The CDR3 totals 12 residues. Source study methods: By means of reference gene primer amplification, nucleated cell counts were estimated. TCRdb keeps only in-frame clones here, not all; method: immunoSEQ multiplex PCR. From that table come the V and J calls and clone size; the DNA was used to work out D and trimming. Among a few hundred thousand clones listed, about 80% were seen once. V gene TRBV6-2 or TRBV6-3 combines with J gene TRBJ1-1; TRBD1 matches 7 bases. This TCR was sampled from a man aged 30 to 45 with acute COVID-19. Sequenced input: PBMCs or T cells enriched from blood (not recorded which). CDR3 DNA: TGTGCCAGCAGTTACCAAGGGGGCGCGGCTTTCTTT. Its translation is CASSYQGGAAFF.